This T cell receptor beta chain was sequenced for a study of control samples from healthy donors and cancer patients. Sequenced by immunoSEQ multiplex PCR; TCRdb stores in-frame clones only, minus some. This table holds some 130,000 clones, about 91% found once. Specimen: blood. The sequence was collected from a man aged 18 to 29 in good health.

The DNA of the CDR3 is TGTGCCAGCAGCAAAACCCCCACAGATACGCAGTATTTT. Encoded protein: CASSKTPTDTQYF. The V and J genes are TRBV7-9 and TRBJ2-3; D is unclear. This CDR3 spans 13 amino acids. V was clipped by 5 bases and J by 2 bases, with 8 bases between them. Germline V gives CDR1 SEHNR, CDR2 FQNEAQ (reference sequence). The full variable domain, in which reference TRBV7-9 and TRBJ2-3 provide the parts outside the CDR3, is DTGVSQNPRHKITKRGQNVTFRCDPISEHNRLYWYRQTLGQGPEFLTYFQNEAQLEKSRLLSDRFSAERPKGSFSTLEIQRTEQGDSAMYLCASSKTPTDTQYFGPGTRLTVL.